This T cell receptor (beta chain) was obtained from a study of T cell repertoires in cytomegalovirus infection. Study at large: Public TCR beta signatures indicated both CMV infection and matching HLA type.

Germline-derived CDR1 and CDR2 are MDHEN and SYDVKM. Trimming left V 6 bases short and J 10 bases short, with 15 bases between. This CDR3 is 12 amino acids long. TCRdb analysed the reads with MiXCR anew, one entry per CDR3 protein. Of roughly 500,000 distinct CDR3 sequences listed, approximately 11% are singletons. There are many counts of this clonotype. Its antigen is unknown. Study-wide results and limits: Cumulative frequency (of public TCR beta family members) identified carriers of CMV plus the relevant HLA.

Sequenced material: PBMCs. This rearrangement joins TRBV28 to TRBJ1-2; D gene uncertain. The sequence was obtained from a human donor in good health (CMV status not recorded). Some clones in this sample may be carry-over from other donors' samples. The CDR3 nucleotides are TGTGCCAGCAGATCCGGGTCTCAAGACTACACCTTC. Translation: CASRSGSQDYTF.